This TCR beta chain was sequenced during a study of beta chain features in type 1 diabetes. Study findings and constraints: Patients with Type 1 diabetes showed moderately but significantly shorter TCRB CDR3s in all four CD4+ subsets. A greater similarity of naive, central memory and Treg TCRB repertoires was seen among patients than among healthy donors.

For this clone: The target antigen is unknown.

Reverse transcription of all isolated RNA meant that expressed TCRB transcripts were sequenced. Here immunoSEQ multiplex PCR was the method, and the copy in TCRdb shows in-frame clones only, minus some. Among 400,000 or so clones listed, 8% to 10% were seen once. This TCR was recovered from a man aged 25 to 45 with type 1 diabetes. The sequencing sample was made of central memory CD4+ T cells from blood.

This chain's CDR3 is CASRIKGGTVRETQYF. The CDR3 bases are TGTGCCAGTAGGATCAAAGGGGGCACAGTCCGAGAGACCCAGTACTTC. This chain uses TRBV19 with TRBJ2-5; 7 bases line up with TRBD1. Germline-derived CDR1 and CDR2 are LNHDA and SQIVND (reference sequence). J lost 4 bases, V lost 6 bases, and 14 bases had no gene match. The CDR3 sequence is 16 residues long.